Listed here are 7 T cell receptor beta chains from one sample, sequenced in a study of CD8 T cells in ankylosing spondylitis. One entry per CDR3 protein results from TCRdb running MiXCR on the 5' RACE reads. This sample has approximately 250,000 distinct CDR3 sequences; 30% to 40% occur once, and the top ten carry 4% to 5%. Sequencing input: blood, either unsorted or a sorted T cell fraction (not recorded which). The receptors derive from a male donor with ankylosing spondylitis or in good health (not recorded which).

The chain carries TRBV12-3 or TRBV12-4 and TRBJ2-3, with 11 positions matching TRBD2. There are 14 residues in the CDR3. V was clipped by 5 bases and J by 8 bases; unmatched bases: 6. The CDR3 spells CASSSSGGVGTQYF. In DNA, the CDR3 is TGTGCCAGCAGTAGTAGCGGGGGGGTGGGTACGCAGTATTTT.

This clonotype was counted only a few times. The gene calls are TRBV5-5 and TRBJ2-1, with 10 bases that match TRBD2. The CDR3 has 16 amino acids. Germline V gene sequence: CDR1 SGHKS, CDR2 YYEKEE (reference sequence). The ends lost 0 bases at V and 8 bases at J; junction bases unmatched: 8. The CDR3 loop reads CASSLVLAGGSDEQFF. The CDR3 DNA sequence: TGTGCCAGCAGCTTGGTATTAGCGGGGGGCAGCGATGAGCAGTTCTTC.

The chain couples TRBV5-1 to TRBJ2-1; D possibly corresponds to TRBD1 (5 bases). Germline-derived CDR1 and CDR2 are SGHRS and YFSETQ. This CDR3 has 14 residues. V was shortened by 6 bases and J by 0 bases, with 10 bases between the two germline ends. The CDR3 region has the DNA TGCGCCAGCAAAGGGGATTACTCCTACAATGAGCAGTTCTTC. Translating it yields CASKGDYSYNEQFF.

This chain connects TRBV30 to TRBJ2-3, with D possibly TRBD1 on 7 matching bases. Deletions cut 7 bases from V and 2 bases from J, with 10 bases between. Looked up from germline, CDR1 is GTSNPN and CDR2 is SVGIG (reference sequence). This CDR3 region has 12 residues. The DNA of the CDR3 is TGTGCCTCCAGGGGGGCCACAGATACGCAGTATTTT. Translating gives CASRGATDTQYF.

The CDR3 sequence is CATRRPLGPNTEAFF. The CDR3 region has the DNA TGTGCCACCAGACGTCCGCTAGGGCCCAACACTGAAGCTTTCTTT. The chain links TRBV15 to TRBJ1-1; no clear D. The CDR3 consists of 15 residues. Germline V gene data show CDR1 as LNHNV and CDR2 as YYDKDF (reference sequence). The V and J ends lost 6 bases and 2 bases respectively, with 16 bases between them.

This sequence joins TRBV4-1 and TRBJ2-1; the D is unclear. Trimming took 1 base from V and 0 from J, leaving 4 bases between them. The CDR3 sequence is 14 residues long. CDR1 is MGHRA, CDR2 YSYEKL, per germline. The CDR3 coding sequence is TGCGCCAGCAGCCAAGGTACCTCCTACAATGAGCAGTTCTTC. Amino acid sequence: CASSQGTSYNEQFF.

The J gene is TRBJ2-7, the V gene TRBV7-9; the D gene is possibly TRBD2 (5 bases). The CDR3 is made up of 12 amino acids. V lost 2 bases and J lost 7, with 9 bases in between. In germline, CDR1 is SEHNR, CDR2 FQNEAQ (reference sequence). CDR3 DNA sequence: TGTGCCAGCAGCTTAATCGAGGGTGAGCAGTACTTC. Translating it yields CASSLIEGEQYF.